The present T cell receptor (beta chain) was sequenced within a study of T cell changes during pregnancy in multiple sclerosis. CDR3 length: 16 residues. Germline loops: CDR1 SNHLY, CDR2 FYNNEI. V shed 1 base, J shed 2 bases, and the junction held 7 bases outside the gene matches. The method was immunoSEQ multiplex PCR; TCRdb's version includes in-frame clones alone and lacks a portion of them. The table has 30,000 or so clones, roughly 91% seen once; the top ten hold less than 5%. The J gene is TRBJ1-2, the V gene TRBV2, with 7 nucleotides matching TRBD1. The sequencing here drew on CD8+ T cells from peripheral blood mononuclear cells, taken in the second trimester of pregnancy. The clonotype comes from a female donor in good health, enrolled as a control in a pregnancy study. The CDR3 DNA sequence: TGTGCCAGCAGTGAAGGCCCACAGGGGCAGAACTATGGCTACACCTTC. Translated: CASSEGPQGQNYGYTF.